The sequence of this TCR beta chain was determined in a study of chemoradiotherapy in HPV16-positive cancers. For the study at large: A couple of HPV16-positive patients' cells yielded candidate HPV-specific clones and common motifs. Study conclusions and caveats: Candidate HPV-specific clones and E7-related TCR motifs grew in tumor during treatment. HPV-responsive T-cell expansion during chemoradiotherapy was linked to improved recurrence-free survival in HPV16-positive patients.

This clone was detected a few times. Antigen: not known. Over chemoradiotherapy, repertoires were sampled more than once. The trim removed 6 bases at V and 2 bases at J, leaving 5 bases unmatched. There are 14 residues in the CDR3. Germline V lookup: CDR1 ENHRY, CDR2 SYGVKD. The table came from immunoSEQ multiplex PCR; TCRdb's copy has only in-frame clones and leaves some out. The data hold 6,700 or so clones, with 75% to 90% observed a single time. The V gene is TRBV10-3, the J gene TRBJ2-7; 9 nucleotides match TRBD2. Source: tumor tissue, taken from a patient who underwent chemoradiotherapy. This TCR was recovered from a human donor with HPV-associated anogenital cancer. DNA for the CDR3: TGTGCCATCAGGAAGACTAGCGGTACCTACGAGCAGTACTTC. This encodes CAIRKTSGTYEQYF.